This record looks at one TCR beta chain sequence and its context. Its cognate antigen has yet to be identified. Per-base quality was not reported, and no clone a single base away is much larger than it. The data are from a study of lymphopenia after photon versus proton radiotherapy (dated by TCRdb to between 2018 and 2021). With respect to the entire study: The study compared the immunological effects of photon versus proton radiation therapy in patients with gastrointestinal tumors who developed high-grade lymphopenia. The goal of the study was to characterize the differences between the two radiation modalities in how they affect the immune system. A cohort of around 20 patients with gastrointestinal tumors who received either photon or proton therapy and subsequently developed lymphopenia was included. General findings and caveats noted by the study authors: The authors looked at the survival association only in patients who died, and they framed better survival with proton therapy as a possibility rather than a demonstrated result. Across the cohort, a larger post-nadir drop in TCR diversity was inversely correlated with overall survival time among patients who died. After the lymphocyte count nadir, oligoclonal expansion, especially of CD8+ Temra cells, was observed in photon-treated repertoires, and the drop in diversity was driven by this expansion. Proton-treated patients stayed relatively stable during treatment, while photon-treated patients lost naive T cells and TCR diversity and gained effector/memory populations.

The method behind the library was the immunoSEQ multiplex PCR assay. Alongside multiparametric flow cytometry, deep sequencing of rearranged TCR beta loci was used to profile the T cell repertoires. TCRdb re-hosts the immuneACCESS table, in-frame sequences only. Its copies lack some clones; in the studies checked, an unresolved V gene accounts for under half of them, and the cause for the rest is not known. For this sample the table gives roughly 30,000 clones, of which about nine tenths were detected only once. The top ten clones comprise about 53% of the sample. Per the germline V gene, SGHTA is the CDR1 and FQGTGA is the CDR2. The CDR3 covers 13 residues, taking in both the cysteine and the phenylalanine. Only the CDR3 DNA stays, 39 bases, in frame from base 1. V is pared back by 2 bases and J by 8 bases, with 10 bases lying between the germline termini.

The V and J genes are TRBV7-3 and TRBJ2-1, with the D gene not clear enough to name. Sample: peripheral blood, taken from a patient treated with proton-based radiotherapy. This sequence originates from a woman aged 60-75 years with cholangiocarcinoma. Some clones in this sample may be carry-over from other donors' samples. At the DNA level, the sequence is TGTGCCAGCAGCTTAGGTAGGGAAGATGAGCAGTTCTTC. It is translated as CASSLGREDEQFF.